This TCR beta chain was obtained from a study of blood T cell repertoires in COVID-19. Whole-study context: PBMCs, B-cell-depleted T cells, or T cells were the source of the cDNA or gDNA that made up the material.

In the original processing: Reference gene primers were amplified, and this amplification served to estimate nucleated cell counts. The repertoire was sequenced with immunoSEQ multiplex PCR; TCRdb's copy has only in-frame clones and lacks some. V and J calls and clone size are those listed in that table; D and trimming were worked out from the DNA. Of about 260,000 clones in the sample, around 88% were seen once. Study members were between about 18 and 89 years old and lived in 20 to 30 US regions. Cohort assignment relied on participant-reported clinical history. V gave up 4 bases and J gave up 5 bases; unmatched junction bases: 4. CDR3 length: 13 amino acids.

The V and J genes are TRBV12-3 or TRBV12-4 and TRBJ1-1; 7 bases match TRBD1. The receptor's source is a woman aged 40 to 49 with acute COVID-19. Sequenced sample: PBMCs or T cells enriched from blood (not recorded which). The CDR3 sequence is CASSSDRQTEAFF. CDR3 DNA: TGTGCCAGCAGTTCGGACAGGCAGACTGAAGCTTTCTTT.